This TCR beta chain was documented in a study of cytomegalovirus exposure and HLA in healthy donors. Study-wide findings and caveats: Researchers catalogued approximately 160 TCR beta chains as cytomegalovirus-associated.

There are 16 residues in the CDR3. CDR1 and CDR2 from the germline V gene are MNHNS and SASEGT. Trimming took off 4 bases at V and 3 bases at J, with 16 bases between the two ends. On this clone itself: Its target is not known.

Donors were drawn from the roughly 120-subject validation cohort, separate from the approximately 680-subject first cohort. TCRdb keeps only in-frame clones here, not all; method: immunoSEQ multiplex PCR. The sample lists 120,000 or so clones, approximately 92% occurring once. The V call is TRBV6-1, the J call TRBJ2-1; D perhaps matches TRBD1 (6 bases). The sample consisted of PBMCs. This TCR was sampled from a young woman in good health and CMV-seronegative. The CDR3 region is CASSVEGVSGYNEQFF. DNA of the CDR3: TGTGCCAGCAGTGTAGAGGGGGTGTCCGGCTACAATGAGCAGTTCTTC.